This T cell receptor beta chain was profiled in a study of shared clonotypes between healthy human individuals. The V gene lost 4 bases and the J gene lost 3 bases, with 18 bases spanning the gap. This CDR3 has 16 residues. Germline V gives CDR1 MDHEN, CDR2 SYDVKM. Sequencing was performed with immunoSEQ multiplex PCR; in TCRdb, only in-frame clones are kept and a portion is missing. The table has approximately 530,000 clones, about 96% seen once. This chain uses TRBV28 with TRBJ2-5, with D tentatively TRBD1 (7 bases). Sequenced input: naive CD4+ T cells sorted from blood. The subset was: CD45RA+ positively selected. The receptor's source is a woman aged 25 to 39 in good health. The CDR3 loop reads CASSSPGDRKKETQYF. As DNA, the CDR3 is TGTGCCAGCAGTTCACCGGGGGACAGAAAAAAAGAGACCCAGTACTTC.